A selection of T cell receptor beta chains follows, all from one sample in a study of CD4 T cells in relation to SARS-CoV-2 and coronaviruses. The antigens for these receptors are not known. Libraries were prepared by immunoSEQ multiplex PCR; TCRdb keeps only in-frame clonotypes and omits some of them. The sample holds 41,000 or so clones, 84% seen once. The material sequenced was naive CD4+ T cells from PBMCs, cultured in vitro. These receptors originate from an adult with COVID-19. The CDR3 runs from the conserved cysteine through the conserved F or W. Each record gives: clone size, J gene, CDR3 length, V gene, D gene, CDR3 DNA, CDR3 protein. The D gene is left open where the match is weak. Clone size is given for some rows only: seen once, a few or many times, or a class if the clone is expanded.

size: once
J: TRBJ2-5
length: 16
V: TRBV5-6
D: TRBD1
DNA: TGTGCCAGCAGCGTACGCCCAGGGGGCCGCCAAGAGACCCAGTACTTC
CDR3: CASSVRPGGRQETQYF

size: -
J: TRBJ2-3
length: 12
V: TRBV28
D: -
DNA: TGTGCCAGCAGTTCGCTAACAGATACGCAGTATTTT
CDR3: CASSSLTDTQYF

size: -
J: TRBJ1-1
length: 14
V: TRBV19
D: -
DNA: TGTGCCAGTAGTATAATTTCGGGACACACTGAAGCTTTCTTT
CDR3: CASSIISGHTEAFF

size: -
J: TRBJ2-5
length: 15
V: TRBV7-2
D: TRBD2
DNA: TGTGCCAGCCGCCTACCTAGCGGGAAAATAGAGACCCAGTACTTC
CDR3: CASRLPSGKIETQYF

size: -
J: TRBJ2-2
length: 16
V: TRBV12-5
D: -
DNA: TGTGCTAGTGGTTCGTGGGCGGGAATGAACACCGGGGAGCTGTTTTTT
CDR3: CASGSWAGMNTGELFF

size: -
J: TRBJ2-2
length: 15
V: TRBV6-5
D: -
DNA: TGTGCCAGCAGTTATTTTCCCCACAACACCGGGGAGCTGTTTTTT
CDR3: CASSYFPHNTGELFF

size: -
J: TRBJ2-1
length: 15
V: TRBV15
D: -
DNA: TGTGCCACCAGCAGAGCCCCTGTACCCGACAATGAGCAGTTCTTC
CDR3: CATSRAPVPDNEQFF

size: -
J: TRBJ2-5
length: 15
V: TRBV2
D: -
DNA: TGTGCCAGCATAGGTTCAGGGCCGTACCAAGAGACCCAGTACTTC
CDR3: CASIGSGPYQETQYF

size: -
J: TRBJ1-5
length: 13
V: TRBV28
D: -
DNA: TGTGCCAGCACCCGTGACGGCAATCAGCCCCAGCATTTT
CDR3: CASTRDGNQPQHF

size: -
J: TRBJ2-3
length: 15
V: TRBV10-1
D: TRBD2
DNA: TGCGCCAGTCGGGGAGGGCGGGACGGCACAGATACGCAGTATTTT
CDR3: CASRGGRDGTDTQYF

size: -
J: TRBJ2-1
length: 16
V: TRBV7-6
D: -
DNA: TGTGCCAGCAGCTTAGGAACTAGATCGGGCTGGGATGAGCAGTTCTTC
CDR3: CASSLGTRSGWDEQFF

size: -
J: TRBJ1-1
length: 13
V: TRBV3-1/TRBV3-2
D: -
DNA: TGTGCCAGCAGCCCGACTCCCGACACTGAAGCTTTCTTT
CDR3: CASSPTPDTEAFF

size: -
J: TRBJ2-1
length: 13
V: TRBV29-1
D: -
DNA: TGCAGCGTTGAATCAGGGAACTACAATGAGCAGTTCTTC
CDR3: CSVESGNYNEQFF

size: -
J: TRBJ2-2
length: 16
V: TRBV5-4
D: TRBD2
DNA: TGTGCCAGCAGCTTGAAACTAGCGACGAACACCGGGGAGCTGTTTTTT
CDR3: CASSLKLATNTGELFF

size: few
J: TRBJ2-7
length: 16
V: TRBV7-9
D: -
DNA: TGTGCCAGCAGCTATGGACCCAGGGGTGATCTCTACGAGCAGTACTTC
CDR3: CASSYGPRGDLYEQYF

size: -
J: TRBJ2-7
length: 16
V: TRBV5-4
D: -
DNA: TGTGCCAGCGGCCTAATAGGAGTCGGGAGAGGATACGAGCAGTACTTC
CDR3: CASGLIGVGRGYEQYF

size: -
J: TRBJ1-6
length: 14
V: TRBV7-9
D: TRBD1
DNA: TGTGCCAGCAGCGCGGACAGGGATAATTCACCCCTCCACTTT
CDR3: CASSADRDNSPLHF

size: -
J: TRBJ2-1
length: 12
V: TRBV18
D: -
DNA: TGTGCCAGCTCGCTAGTTCGACCTGAGCAGTTCTTC
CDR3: CASSLVRPEQFF

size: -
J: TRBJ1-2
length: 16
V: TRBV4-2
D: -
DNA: TGTGCCAGCAGCCAATTGGCTTACGAAGGGTGGTATGGCTACACCTTC
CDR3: CASSQLAYEGWYGYTF

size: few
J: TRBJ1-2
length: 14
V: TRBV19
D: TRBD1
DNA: TGTGCCAGTAGTACCTACAGGGGGCGGCATGGCTACACCTTC
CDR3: CASSTYRGRHGYTF

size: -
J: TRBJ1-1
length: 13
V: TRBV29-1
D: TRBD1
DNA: TGCAGCGCCTGGACAGGGTTGCTTGTTGAAGCTTTCTTT
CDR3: CSAWTGLLVEAFF

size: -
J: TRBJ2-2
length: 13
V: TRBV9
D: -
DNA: TGTGCCAGCAGCGTAGCTAGAACCGGGGAGCTGTTTTTT
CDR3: CASSVARTGELFF

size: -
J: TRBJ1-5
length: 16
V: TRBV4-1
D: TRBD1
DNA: TGCGCCAGCAGCCAATGGGGACAGGGACGCAATCAGCCCCAGCATTTT
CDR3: CASSQWGQGRNQPQHF

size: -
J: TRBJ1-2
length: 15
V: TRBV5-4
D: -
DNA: TGTGCCAGCAGCTTGGAAAGTTGGGGCTTGTATGGCTACACCTTC
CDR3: CASSLESWGLYGYTF

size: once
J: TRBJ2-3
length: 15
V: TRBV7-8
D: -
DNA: TGTGCCAGCAGCTTAGGAGGGCGGAGCACAGATACGCAGTATTTT
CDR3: CASSLGGRSTDTQYF

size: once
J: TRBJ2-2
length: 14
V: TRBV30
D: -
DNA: TGTGCCTGGAGCTTAGGCTATGAAACCGGGGAGCTGTTTTTT
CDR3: CAWSLGYETGELFF

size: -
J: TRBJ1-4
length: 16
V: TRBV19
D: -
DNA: TGTGCCAGTAGTATTCAGACGGTTGCAACTAATGAAAAACTGTTTTTT
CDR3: CASSIQTVATNEKLFF

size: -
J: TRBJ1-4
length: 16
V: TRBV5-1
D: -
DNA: TGCGCCAGCAGCCAGGACCGCTTGGCAACTAATGAAAAACTGTTTTTT
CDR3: CASSQDRLATNEKLFF

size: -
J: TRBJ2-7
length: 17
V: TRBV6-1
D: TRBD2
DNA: TGTGCCAGCAGTGGGGGTCGTCGGCCCGGGGGGAGAGGCGAGCAGTACTTC
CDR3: CASSGGRRPGGRGEQYF

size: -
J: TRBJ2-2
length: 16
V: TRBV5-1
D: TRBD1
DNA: TGCGCCAGCAGCCCCAACGGACAGGGTGGCACCGGGGAGCTGTTTTTT
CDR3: CASSPNGQGGTGELFF

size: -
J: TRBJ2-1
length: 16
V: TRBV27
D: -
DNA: TGTGCCAGCACGCTCTCGGCGGGACAGAGGTACAATGAGCAGTTCTTC
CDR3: CASTLSAGQRYNEQFF

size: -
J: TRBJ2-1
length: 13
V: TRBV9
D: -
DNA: TGTGCCAGCAGCGTCCCCGACAGGAATGAGCAGTTCTTC
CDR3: CASSVPDRNEQFF

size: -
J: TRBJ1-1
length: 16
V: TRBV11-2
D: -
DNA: TGTGCCAGCAGCTTAGATCGGTTGTATGGGGGAATTGAAGCTTTCTTT
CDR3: CASSLDRLYGGIEAFF

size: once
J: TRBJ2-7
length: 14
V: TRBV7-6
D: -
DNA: TGTGCCAGCAGCTTAGTCGAGAGTCCCTACGAGCAGTACTTC
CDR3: CASSLVESPYEQYF

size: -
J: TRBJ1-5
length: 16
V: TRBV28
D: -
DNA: TGTGCCAGCAGTCAGGCGGCAACCCCGGGCACTCAGCCCCAGCATTTT
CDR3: CASSQAATPGTQPQHF

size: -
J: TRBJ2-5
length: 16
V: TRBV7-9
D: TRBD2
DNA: TGTGCCAGCAGCTTAGGAGCGGGAGGGCAGGGAGAGACCCAGTACTTC
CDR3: CASSLGAGGQGETQYF

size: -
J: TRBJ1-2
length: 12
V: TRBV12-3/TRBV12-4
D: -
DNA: TGTGCCAGCACTCAAACAGTTAAAGGCTACACCTTC
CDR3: CASTQTVKGYTF

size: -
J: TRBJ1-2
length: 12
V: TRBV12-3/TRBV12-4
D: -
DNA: TGTGCCAGCAGCCCCCGGCGGACGACTAACACCTTC
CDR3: CASSPRRTTNTF

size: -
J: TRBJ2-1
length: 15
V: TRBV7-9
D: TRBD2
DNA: TGTGCCAGCAGATTCAAAGCGGGAGGAGTAAATGAGCAGTTCTTC
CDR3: CASRFKAGGVNEQFF

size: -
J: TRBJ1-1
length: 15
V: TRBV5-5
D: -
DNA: TGTGCCAGCAGCACCCGGGCAGGGGTGGCCACTGAAGCTTTCTTT
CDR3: CASSTRAGVATEAFF

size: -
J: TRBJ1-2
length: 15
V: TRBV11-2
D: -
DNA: TGTGCCAGCAGGGGGGTAAGGGGTCGCGGCCACAAAAACACCTTC
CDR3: CASRGVRGRGHKNTF

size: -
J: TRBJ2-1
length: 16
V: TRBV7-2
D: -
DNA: TGTGCCAGCAGCCCCGTCCGGGGGATACGATACAATGAGCAGTTCTTC
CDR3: CASSPVRGIRYNEQFF

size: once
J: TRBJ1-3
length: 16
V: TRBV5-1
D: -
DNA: TGCGCCAGCAGCTTGGATGAGGGATTCTCTGGAAACACCATATATTTT
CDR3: CASSLDEGFSGNTIYF

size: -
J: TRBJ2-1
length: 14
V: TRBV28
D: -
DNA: TGTGCCAGCAGTCCGGGACTTGCCTACAATGAGCAGTTCTTC
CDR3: CASSPGLAYNEQFF

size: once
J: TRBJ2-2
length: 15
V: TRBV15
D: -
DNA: TGTACCACCAGCAGAGATCGGCTGAACACCGGGGAGCTGTTTTTT
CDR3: CTTSRDRLNTGELFF

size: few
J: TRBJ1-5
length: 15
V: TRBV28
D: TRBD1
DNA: TGTGCCAGCAGCTTGGGGACAGATAGCAATCAGCCCCAGCATTTT
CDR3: CASSLGTDSNQPQHF

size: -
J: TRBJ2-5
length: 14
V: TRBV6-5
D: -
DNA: TGTGCCAGCAGGAGGGGGTGGGCGGGAGAGACCCAGTACTTC
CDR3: CASRRGWAGETQYF

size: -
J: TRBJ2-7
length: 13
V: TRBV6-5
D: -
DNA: TGTGCCAGCAGTTCTCCGCAGGGGGGCGAGCAGTACTTC
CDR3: CASSSPQGGEQYF

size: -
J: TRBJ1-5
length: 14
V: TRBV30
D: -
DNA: TGTGCCTGGGGACAGTCGTATAGCAATCAGCCCCAGCATTTT
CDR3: CAWGQSYSNQPQHF

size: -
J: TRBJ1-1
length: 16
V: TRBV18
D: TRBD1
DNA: TGTGCCAGCTCACAACGGGACAGGGGATCGAACACTGAAGCTTTCTTT
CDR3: CASSQRDRGSNTEAFF

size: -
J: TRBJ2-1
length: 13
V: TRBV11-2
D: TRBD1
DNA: TGTGCCAGCAGCTCCCGGGACAGCAATGAGCAGTTCTTC
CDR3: CASSSRDSNEQFF

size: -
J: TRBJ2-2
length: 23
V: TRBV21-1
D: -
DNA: TGTGCCAGCAGCAAAGATGGGCAGGAGAGCGGGACTAATCAGCGGGAGGCCCCCGGGGAGCTGTTTTTT
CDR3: CASSKDGQESGTNQREAPGELFF

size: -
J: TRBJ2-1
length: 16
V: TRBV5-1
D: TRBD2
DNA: TGCGCCAGCAGCTTGACTAGCGGGGGGGGGTACGATGAGCAGTTCTTC
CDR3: CASSLTSGGGYDEQFF

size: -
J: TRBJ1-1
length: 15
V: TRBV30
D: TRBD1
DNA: TGTGCCTGGAGCCGGGGACAGGGAGGGAACACTGAAGCTTTCTTT
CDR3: CAWSRGQGGNTEAFF